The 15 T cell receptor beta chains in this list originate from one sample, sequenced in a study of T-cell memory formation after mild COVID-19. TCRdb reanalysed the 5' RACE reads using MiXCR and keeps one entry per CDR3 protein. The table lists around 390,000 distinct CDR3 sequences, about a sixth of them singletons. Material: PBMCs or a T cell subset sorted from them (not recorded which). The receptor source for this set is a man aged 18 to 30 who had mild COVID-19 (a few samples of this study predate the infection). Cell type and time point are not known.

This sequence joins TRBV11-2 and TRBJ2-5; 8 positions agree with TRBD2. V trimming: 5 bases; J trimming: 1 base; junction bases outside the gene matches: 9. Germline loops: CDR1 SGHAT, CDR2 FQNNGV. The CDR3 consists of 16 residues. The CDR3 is CASSPRSGGLQETQYF. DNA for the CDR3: TGTGCCAGCAGCCCCCGGAGCGGGGGCCTCCAAGAGACCCAGTACTTC. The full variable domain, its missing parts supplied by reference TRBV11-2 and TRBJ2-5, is EAGVAQSPRYKIIEKRQSVAFWCNPISGHATLYWYQQILGQGPKLLIQFQNNGVVDDSQLPKDRFSAERLKGVDSTLKIQPAKLEDSAVYLCASSPRSGGLQETQYFGPGTRLLVL.

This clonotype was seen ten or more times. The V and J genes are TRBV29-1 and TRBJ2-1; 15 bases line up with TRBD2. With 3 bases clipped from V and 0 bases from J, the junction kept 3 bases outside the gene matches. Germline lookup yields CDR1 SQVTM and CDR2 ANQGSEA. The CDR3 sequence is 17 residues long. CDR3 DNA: TGCAGCGTTGAGGGACTAGCGGGGGGACGCTCCTACAATGAGCAGTTCTTC. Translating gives CSVEGLAGGRSYNEQFF.

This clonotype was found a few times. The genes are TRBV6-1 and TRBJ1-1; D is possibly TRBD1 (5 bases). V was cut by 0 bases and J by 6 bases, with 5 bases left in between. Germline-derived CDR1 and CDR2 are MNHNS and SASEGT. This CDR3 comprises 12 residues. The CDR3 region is CASSEAGPEAFF. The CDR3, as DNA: TGTGCCAGCAGTGAAGCGGGGCCTGAAGCTTTCTTT.

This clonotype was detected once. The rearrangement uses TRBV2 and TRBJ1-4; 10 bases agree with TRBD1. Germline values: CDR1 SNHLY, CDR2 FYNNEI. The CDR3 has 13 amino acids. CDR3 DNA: TGTGCTGGACAGGGGGTAGGAAATGAAAAACTGTTTTTT. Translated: CAGQGVGNEKLFF.

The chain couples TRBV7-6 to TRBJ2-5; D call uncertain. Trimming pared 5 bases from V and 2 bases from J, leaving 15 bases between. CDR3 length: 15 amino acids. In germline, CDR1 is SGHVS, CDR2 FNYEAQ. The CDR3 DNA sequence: TGTGCCAGCAGCGCCAGCCACGGGTTTCAAGAGACCCAGTACTTC. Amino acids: CASSASHGFQETQYF.

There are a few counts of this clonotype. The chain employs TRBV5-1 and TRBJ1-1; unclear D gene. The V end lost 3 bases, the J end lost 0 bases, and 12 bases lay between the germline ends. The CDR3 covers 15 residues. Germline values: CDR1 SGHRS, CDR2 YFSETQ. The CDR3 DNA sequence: TGCGCCAGCAGCTCCCGAACGAATATGAACACTGAAGCTTTCTTT. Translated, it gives CASSSRTNMNTEAFF.

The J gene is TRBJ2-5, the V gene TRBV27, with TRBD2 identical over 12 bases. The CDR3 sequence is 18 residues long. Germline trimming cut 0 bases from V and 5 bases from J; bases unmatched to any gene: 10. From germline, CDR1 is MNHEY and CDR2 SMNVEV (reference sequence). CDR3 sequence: CASSLSSASGGAWETQYF. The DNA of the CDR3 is TGTGCCAGCAGTTTATCGTCGGCTAGCGGGGGGGCGTGGGAGACCCAGTACTTC.

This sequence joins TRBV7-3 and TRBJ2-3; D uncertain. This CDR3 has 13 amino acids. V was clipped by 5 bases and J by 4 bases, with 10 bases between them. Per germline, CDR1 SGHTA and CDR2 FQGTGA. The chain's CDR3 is CASSAARADTQYF. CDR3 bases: TGTGCCAGCAGCGCAGCCCGGGCAGATACGCAGTATTTT. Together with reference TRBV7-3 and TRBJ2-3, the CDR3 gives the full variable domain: GAGVSQTPSNKVTEKGKYVELRCDPISGHTALYWYRQSLGQGPEFLIYFQGTGAADDSGLPNDRFFAVRPEGSVSTLKIQRTERGDSAVYLCASSAARADTQYFGPGTRLTVL.

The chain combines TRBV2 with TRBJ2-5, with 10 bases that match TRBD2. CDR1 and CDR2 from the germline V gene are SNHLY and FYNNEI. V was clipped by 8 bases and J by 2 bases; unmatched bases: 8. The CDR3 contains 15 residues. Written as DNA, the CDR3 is TGTGCCAGCGATCCGGCTAGCGGGGGTCAAGAGACCCAGTACTTC. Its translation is CASDPASGGQETQYF. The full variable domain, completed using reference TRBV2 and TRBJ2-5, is EPEVTQTPSHQVTQMGQEVILRCVPISNHLYFYWYRQILGQKVEFLVSFYNNEISEKSEIFDDQFSVERPDGSNFTLKIRSTKLEDSAMYFCASDPASGGQETQYFGPGTRLLVL.

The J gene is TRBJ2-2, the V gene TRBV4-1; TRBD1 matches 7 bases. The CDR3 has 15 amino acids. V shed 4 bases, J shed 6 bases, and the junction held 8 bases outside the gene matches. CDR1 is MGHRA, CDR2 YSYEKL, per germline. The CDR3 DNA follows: TGCGCCAGCAGCCGCCTACCTCAGGGGGCCGGGGAGCTGTTTTTT. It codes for CASSRLPQGAGELFF.

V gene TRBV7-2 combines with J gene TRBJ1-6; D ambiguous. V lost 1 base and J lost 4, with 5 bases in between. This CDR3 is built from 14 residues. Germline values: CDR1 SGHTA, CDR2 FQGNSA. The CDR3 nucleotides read TGTGCCAGCAGCTTAGTCGGATATAATTCACCCCTCCACTTT. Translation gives CASSLVGYNSPLHF.

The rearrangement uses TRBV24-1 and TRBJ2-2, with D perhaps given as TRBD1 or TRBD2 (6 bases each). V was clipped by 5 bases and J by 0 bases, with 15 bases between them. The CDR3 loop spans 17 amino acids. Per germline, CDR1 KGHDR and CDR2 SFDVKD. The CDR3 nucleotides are TGTGCCACCAGTGGCTCGAGAGGGGGGCCGAACACCGGGGAGCTGTTTTTT. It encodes CATSGSRGGPNTGELFF.

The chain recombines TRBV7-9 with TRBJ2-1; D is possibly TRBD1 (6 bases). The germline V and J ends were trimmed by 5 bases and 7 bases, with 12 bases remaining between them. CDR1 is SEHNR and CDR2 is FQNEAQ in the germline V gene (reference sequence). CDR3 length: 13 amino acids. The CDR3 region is CASSKGTINEQFF. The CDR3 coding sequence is TGTGCCAGCAGCAAAGGGACAATTAATGAGCAGTTCTTC.

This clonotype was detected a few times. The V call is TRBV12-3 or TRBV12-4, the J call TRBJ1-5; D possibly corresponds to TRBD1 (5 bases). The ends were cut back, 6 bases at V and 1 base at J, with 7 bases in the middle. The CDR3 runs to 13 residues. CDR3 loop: CASRGTSNQPQHF. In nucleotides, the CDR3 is TGTGCCAGCAGGGGGACGAGCAATCAGCCCCAGCATTTT.

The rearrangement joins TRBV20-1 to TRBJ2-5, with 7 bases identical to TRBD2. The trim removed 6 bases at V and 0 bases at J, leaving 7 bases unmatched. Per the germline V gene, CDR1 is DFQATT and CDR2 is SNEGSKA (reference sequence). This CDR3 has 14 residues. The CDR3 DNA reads TGCAGTGCGACCGGGACTACGTACCAAGAGACCCAGTACTTC. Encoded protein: CSATGTTYQETQYF.